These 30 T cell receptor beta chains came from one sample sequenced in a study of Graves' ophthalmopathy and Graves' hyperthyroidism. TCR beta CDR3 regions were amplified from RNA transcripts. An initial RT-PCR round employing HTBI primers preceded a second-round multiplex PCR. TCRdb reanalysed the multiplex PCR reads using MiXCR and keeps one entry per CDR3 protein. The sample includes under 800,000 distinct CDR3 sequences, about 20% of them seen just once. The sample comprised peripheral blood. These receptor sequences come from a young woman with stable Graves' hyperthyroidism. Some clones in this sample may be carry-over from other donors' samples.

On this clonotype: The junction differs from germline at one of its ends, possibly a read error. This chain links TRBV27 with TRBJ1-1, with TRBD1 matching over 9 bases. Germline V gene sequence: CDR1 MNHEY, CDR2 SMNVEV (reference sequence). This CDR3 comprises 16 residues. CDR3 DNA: TGTGCCGGCAGTTTAGGCCCCGGGACAGGGAGGACTGAAGCTTTCTTT. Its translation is CAGSLGPGTGRTEAFF.

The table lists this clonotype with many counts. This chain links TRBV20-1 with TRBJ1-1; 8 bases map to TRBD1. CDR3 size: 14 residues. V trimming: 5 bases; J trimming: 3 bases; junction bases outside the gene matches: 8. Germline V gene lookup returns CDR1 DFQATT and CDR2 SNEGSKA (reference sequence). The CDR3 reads CSAPRTGLHTEAFF. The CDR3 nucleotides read TGCAGTGCTCCAAGGACAGGGCTGCACACTGAAGCTTTCTTT.

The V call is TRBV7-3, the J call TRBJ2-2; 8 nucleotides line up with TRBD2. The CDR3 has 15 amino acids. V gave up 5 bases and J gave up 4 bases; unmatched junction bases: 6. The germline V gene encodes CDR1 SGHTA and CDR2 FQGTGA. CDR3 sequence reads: CASSRSGTSTGELFF. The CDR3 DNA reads TGTGCCAGCAGCCGGAGCGGGACTAGCACCGGGGAGCTGTTTTTT. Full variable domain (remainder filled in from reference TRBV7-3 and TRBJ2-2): GAGVSQTPSNKVTEKGKYVELRCDPISGHTALYWYRQSLGQGPEFLIYFQGTGAADDSGLPNDRFFAVRPEGSVSTLKIQRTERGDSAVYLCASSRSGTSTGELFFGEGSRLTVL.

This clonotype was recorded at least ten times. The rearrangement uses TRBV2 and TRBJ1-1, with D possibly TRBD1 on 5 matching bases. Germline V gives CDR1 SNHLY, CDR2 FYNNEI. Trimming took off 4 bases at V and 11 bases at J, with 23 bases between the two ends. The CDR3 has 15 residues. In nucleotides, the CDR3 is TGTGCCAGCAGTGGAATCTCGGGGAGGGGCCATCGGGCTTTCTTT. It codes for CASSGISGRGHRAFF. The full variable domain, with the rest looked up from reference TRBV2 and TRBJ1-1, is EPEVTQTPSHQVTQMGQEVILRCVPISNHLYFYWYRQILGQKVEFLVSFYNNEISEKSEIFDDQFSVERPDGSNFTLKIRSTKLEDSAMYFCASSGISGRGHRAFFGQGTRLTVV.

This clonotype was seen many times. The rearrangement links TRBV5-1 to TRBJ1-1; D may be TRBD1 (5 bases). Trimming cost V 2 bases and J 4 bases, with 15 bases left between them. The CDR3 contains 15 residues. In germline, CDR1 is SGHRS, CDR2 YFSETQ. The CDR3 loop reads CASSFVGGAGTEAFF. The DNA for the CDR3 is TGCGCCAGCAGCTTCGTTGGGGGAGCGGGCACTGAAGCTTTCTTT.

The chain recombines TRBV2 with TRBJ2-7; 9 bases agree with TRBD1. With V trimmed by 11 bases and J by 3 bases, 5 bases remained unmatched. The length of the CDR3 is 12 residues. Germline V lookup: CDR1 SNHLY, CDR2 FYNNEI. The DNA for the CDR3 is TGTGCCTGCCGGGACAGGGACTACGAGCAGTACTTC. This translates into CACRDRDYEQYF.

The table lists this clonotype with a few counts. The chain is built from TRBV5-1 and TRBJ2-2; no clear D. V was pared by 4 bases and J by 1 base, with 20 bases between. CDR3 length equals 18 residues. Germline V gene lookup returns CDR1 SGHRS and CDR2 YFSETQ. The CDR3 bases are TGCGCCAGCAGCGGCCGGCGCCAGAACCAAGTGAACACCGGGGAGCTGTTTTTT. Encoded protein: CASSGRRQNQVNTGELFF.

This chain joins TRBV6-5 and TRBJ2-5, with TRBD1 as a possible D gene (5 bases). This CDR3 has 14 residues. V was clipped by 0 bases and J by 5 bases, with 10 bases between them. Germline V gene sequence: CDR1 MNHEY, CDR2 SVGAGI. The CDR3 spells CASSYSPRAETQYF. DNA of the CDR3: TGTGCCAGCAGTTACTCCCCCAGGGCCGAGACCCAGTACTTC.

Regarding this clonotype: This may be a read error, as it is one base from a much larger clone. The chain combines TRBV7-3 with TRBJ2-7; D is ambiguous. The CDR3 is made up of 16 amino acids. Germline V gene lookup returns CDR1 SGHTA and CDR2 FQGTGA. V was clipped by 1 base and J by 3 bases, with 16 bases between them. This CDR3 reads CASSLKVVRAHYEQYF. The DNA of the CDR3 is TGTGCCAGCAGCTTAAAGGTGGTTAGGGCCCACTACGAGCAGTACTTC.

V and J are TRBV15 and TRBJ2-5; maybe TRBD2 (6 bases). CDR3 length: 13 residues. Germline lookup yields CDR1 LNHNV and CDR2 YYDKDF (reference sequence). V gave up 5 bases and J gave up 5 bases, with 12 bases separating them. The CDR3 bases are TGTGCCACCAGCCCCGGGAGTCGGGAGACCCAGTACTTC. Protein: CATSPGSRETQYF.

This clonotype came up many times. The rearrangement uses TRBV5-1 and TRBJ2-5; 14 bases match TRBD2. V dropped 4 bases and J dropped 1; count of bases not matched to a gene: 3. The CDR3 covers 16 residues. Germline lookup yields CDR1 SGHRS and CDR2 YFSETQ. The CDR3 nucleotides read TGCGCCAGCAGCAAGGGACTAGCGGGAGTCCAAGAGACCCAGTACTTC. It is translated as CASSKGLAGVQETQYF.

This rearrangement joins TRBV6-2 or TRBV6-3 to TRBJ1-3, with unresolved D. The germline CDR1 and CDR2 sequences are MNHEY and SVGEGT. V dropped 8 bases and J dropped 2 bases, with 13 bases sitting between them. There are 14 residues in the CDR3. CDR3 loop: CASHEEYTGNTIYF. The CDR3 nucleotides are TGTGCCAGCCATGAAGAGTATACTGGAAACACCATATATTTT.

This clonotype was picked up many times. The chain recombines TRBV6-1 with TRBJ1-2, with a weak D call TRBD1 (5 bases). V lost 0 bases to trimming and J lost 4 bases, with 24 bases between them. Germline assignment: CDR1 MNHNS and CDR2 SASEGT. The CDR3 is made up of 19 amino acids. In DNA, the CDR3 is TGTGCCAGCAGTGAAGCGTCCGTTTGGAAAGGGGTTTTCAGCTATGGCTACACCTTC. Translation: CASSEASVWKGVFSYGYTF.

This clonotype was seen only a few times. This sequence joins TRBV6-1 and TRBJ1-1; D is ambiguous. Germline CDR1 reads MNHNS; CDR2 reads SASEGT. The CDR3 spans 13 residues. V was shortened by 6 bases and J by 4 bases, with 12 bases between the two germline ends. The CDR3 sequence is CASRALGGTEAFF. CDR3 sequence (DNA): TGTGCCAGCAGAGCCCTAGGAGGCACTGAAGCTTTCTTT.

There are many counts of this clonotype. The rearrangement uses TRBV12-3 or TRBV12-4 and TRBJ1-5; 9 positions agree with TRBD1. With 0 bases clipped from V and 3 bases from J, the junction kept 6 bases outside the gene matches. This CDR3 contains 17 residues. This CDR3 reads CASSLATGTGLNQPQHF. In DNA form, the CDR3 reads TGTGCCAGCAGTTTAGCGACTGGGACAGGGCTCAATCAGCCCCAGCATTTT.

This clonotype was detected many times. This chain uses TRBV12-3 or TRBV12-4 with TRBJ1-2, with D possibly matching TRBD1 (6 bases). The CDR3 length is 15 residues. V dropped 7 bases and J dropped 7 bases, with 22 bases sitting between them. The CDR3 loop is CASTPAGRGGSGYTF. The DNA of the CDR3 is TGTGCCAGCACCCCAGCGGGGAGGGGGGGGTCTGGCTACACCTTC.

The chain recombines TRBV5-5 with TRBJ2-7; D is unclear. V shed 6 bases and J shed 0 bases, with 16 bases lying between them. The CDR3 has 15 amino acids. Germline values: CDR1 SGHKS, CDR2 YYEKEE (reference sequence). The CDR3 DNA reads TGTGCCAGCACAACTCAACCGGGCCCCTCCTACGAGCAGTACTTC. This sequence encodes CASTTQPGPSYEQYF.

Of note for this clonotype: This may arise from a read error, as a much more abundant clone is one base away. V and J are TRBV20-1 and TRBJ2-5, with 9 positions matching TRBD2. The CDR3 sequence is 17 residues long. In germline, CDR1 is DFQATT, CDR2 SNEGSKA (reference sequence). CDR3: CSARGAVGRGGPESQYF. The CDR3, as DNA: TGCAGTGCTAGGGGAGCGGTCGGGCGGGGGGGCCCAGAGTCCCAGTACTTC.

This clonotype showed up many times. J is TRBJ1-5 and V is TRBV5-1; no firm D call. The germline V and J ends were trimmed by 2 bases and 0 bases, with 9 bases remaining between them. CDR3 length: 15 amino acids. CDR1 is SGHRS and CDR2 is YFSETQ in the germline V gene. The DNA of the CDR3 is TGCGCCAGCAGCTTCGACGGCTATAGCAATCAGCCCCAGCATTTT. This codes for CASSFDGYSNQPQHF.

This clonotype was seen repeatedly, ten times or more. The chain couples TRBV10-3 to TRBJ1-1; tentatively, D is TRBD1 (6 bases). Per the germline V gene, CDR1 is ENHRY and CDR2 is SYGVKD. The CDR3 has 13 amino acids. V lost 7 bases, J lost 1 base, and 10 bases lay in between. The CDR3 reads CAINGGWNTEAFF. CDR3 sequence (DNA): TGTGCCATCAACGGGGGCTGGAACACTGAAGCTTTCTTT.

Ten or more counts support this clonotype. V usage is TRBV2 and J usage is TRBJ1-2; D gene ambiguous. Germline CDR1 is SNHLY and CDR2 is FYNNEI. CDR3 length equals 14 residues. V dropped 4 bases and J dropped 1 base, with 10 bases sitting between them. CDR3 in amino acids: CASSATTSNYGYTF. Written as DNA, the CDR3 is TGTGCCAGCAGTGCCACGACAAGTAACTATGGCTACACCTTC.

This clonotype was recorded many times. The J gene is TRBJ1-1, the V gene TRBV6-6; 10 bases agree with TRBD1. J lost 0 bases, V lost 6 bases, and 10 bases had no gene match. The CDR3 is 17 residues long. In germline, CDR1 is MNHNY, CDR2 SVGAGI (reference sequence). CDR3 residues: CASRFNGTGAMNTEAFF. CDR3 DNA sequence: TGTGCCAGCAGATTTAACGGGACAGGGGCGATGAACACTGAAGCTTTCTTT.

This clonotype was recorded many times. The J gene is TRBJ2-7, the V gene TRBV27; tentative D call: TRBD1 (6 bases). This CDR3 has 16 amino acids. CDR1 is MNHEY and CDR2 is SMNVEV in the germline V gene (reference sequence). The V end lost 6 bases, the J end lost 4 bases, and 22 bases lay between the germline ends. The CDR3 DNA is TGTGCCAGCAGGCCGCAGCCAGGGGAAAAGTTGTACGAGCAGTACTTC. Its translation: CASRPQPGEKLYEQYF.

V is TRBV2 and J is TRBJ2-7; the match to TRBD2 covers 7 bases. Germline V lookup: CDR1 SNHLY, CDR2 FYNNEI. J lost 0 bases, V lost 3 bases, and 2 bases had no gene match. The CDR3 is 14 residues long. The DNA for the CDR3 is TGTGCCAGCAGTGACGGACTAGACTCCTACGAGCAGTACTTC. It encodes CASSDGLDSYEQYF.

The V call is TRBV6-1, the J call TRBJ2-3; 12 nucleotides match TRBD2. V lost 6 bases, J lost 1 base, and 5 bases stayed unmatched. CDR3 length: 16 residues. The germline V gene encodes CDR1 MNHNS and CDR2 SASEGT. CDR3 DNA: TGTGCCAGCAGCCAACTAGCGGGGGGCGGCACAGATACGCAGTATTTT. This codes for CASSQLAGGGTDTQYF.

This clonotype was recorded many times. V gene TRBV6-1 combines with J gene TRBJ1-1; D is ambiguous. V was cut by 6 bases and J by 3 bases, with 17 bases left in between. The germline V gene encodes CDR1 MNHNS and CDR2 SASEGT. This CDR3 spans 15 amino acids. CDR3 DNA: TGTGCCAGCAGCCGAATAACCACCACTTACACTGAAGCTTTCTTT. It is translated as CASSRITTTYTEAFF.

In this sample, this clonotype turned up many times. The DNA of the CDR3 is TGTGCCAGCAGTTACCGGACAGGGATTAGCTACGAGCAGTACTTC. Translation gives CASSYRTGISYEQYF. V usage is TRBV6-2 or TRBV6-3 and J usage is TRBJ2-7; 8 nucleotides line up with TRBD1. Trimming cost V 2 bases and J 3 bases; bases outside gene matches: 6. CDR3 length: 15 amino acids. CDR1 and CDR2 (germline): MNHEY, SVGEGT.

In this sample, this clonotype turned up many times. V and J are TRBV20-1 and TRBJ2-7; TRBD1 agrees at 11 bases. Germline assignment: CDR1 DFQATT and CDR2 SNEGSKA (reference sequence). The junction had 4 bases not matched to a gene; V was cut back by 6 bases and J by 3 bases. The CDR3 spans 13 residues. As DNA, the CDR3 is TGCAGTGCACCGGGACAGGGGGACTACGAGCAGTACTTC. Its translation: CSAPGQGDYEQYF.

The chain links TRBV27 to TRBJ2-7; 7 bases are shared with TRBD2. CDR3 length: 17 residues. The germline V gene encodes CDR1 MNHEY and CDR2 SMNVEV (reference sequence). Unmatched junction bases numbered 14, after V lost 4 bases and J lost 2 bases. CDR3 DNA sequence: TGTGCCAGCAGTTCCCTCGATAGGTCGGGGGGAACCTACGAGCAGTACTTC. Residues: CASSSLDRSGGTYEQYF.

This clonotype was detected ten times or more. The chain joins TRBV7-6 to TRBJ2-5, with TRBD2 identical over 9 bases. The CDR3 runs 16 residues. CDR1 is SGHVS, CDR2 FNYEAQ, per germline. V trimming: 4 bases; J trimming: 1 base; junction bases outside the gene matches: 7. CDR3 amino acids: CASSSPSRGGQETQYF. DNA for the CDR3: TGTGCCAGCAGCTCCCCTTCGCGGGGGGGCCAAGAGACCCAGTACTTC.